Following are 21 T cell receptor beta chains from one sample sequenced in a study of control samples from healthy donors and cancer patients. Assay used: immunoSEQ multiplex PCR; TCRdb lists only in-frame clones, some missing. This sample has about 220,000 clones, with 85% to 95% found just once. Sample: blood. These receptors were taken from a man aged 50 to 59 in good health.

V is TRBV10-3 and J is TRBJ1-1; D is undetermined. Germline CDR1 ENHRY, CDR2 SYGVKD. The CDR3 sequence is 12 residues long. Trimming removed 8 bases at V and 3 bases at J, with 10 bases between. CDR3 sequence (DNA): TGTGCCATCCGGCCCCCGGACACTGAAGCTTTCTTT. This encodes CAIRPPDTEAFF.

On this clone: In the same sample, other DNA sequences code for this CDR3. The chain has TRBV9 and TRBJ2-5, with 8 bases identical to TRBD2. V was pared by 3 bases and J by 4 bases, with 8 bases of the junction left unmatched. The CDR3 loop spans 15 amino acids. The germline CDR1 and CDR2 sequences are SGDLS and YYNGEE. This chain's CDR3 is CASSAGLAGGETQYF. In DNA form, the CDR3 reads TGTGCCAGCAGCGCCGGACTAGCTGGGGGAGAGACCCAGTACTTC.

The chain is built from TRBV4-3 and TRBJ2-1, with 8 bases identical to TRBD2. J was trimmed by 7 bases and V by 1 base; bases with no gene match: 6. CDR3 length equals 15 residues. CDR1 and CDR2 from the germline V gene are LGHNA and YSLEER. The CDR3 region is CASSQVSAGVNEQFF. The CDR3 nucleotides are TGCGCCAGCAGCCAAGTCTCAGCGGGGGTTAATGAGCAGTTCTTC.

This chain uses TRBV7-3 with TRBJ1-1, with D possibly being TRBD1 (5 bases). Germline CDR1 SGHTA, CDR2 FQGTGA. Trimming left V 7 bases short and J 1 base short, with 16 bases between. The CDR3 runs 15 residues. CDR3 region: CASTPGGEQNTEAFF. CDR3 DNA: TGTGCCAGCACCCCTGGGGGAGAACAGAACACTGAAGCTTTCTTT.

This CDR3 is CASSLTLAGPTGELFF. DNA for the CDR3: TGTGCCAGCAGCTTAACGCTAGCGGGGCCCACCGGGGAGCTGTTTTTT. The rearrangement joins TRBV7-2 to TRBJ2-2; 9 bases are shared with TRBD2. V was clipped by 2 bases and J by 4 bases; unmatched bases: 5. CDR3 size: 16 residues. Germline CDR1 and CDR2: SGHTA and FQGNSA.

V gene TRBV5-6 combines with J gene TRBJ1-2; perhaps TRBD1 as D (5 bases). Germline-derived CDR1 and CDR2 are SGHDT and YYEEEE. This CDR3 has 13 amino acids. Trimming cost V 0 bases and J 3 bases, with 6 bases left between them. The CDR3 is CASSLVGDYGYTF. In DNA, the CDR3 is TGTGCCAGCAGCTTGGTAGGGGACTATGGCTACACCTTC.

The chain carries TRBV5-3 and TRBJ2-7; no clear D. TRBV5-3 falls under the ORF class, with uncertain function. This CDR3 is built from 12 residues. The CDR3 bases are TGTGCCAGAAGCTTGGAAAGGTACAAACCGGGCGTC. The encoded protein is CARSLERYKPGV.

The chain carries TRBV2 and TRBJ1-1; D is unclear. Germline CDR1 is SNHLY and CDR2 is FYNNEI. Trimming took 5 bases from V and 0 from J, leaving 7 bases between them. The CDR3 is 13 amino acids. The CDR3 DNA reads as TGTGCCAGCAGTCCAGACATGAACACTGAAGCTTTCTTT. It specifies CASSPDMNTEAFF.

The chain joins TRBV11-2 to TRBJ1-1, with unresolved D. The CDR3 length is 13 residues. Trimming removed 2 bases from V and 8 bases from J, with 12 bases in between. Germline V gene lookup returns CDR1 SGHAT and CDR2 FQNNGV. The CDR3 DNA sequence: TGTGCCAGCAGCTTAAGGGTGAGCCTCGAAGCTTTCTTT. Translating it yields CASSLRVSLEAFF.

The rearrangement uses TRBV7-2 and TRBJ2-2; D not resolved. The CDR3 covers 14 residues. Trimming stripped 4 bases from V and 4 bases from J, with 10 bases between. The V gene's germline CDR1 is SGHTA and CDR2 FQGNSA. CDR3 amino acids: CASSSRMGTGELFF. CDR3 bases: TGTGCCAGCAGCTCCCGAATGGGCACCGGGGAGCTGTTTTTT. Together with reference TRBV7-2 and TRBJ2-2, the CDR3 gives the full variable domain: GAGVSQSPSNKVTEKGKDVELRCDPISGHTALYWYRQSLGQGLEFLIYFQGNSAPDKSGLPSDRFSAERTGGSVSTLTIQRTQQEDSAVYLCASSSRMGTGELFFGEGSRLTVL.

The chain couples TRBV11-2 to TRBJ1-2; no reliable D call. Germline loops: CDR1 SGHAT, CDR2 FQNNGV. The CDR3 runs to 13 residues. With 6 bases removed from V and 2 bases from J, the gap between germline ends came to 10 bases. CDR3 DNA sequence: TGTGCCAGCAGACTTGACGGGAACTATGGCTACACCTTC. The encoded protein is CASRLDGNYGYTF.

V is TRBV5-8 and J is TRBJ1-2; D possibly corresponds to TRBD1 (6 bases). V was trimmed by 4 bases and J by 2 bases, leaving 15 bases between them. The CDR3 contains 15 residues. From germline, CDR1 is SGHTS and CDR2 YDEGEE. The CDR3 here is CASSRRDRQNYGYTF. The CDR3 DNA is TGTGCCAGCAGCCGACGTGACAGGCAGAACTATGGCTACACCTTC.

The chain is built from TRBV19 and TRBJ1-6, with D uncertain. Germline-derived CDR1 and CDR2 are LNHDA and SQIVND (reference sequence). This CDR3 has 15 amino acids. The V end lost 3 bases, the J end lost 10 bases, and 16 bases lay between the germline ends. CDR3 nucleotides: TGTGCCAGTAGTATGAATCTCCGGTCTAGGTCACCCCTCCACTTT. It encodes CASSMNLRSRSPLHF.

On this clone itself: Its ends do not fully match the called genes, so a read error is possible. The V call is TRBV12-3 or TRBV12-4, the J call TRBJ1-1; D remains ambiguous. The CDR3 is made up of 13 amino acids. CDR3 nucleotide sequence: TGTGCCAGCACTACCCGGTGGGCAGGCATGATGAGTTTT. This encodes CASTTRWAGMMSF.

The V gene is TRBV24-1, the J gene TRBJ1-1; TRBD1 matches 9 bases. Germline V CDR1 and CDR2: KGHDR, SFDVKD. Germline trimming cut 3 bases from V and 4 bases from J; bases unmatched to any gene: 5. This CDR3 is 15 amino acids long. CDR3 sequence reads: CATSDPRTGATEAFF. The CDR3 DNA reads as TGTGCCACCAGTGATCCACGGACAGGGGCCACTGAAGCTTTCTTT.

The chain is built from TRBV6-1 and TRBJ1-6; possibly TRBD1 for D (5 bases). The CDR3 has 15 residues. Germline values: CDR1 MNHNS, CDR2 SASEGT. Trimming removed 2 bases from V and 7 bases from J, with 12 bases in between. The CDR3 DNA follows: TGTGCCAGCAGTGAACTCGGCCAGGGCAATTCACCCCTCCACTTT. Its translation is CASSELGQGNSPLHF.

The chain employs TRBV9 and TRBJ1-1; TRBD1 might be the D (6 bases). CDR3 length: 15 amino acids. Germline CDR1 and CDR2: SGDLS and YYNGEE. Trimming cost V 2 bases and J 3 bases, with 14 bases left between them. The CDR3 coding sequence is TGTGCCAGCAGCGTCGCCCCAAGGGGGGACACTGAAGCTTTCTTT. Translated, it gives CASSVAPRGDTEAFF.

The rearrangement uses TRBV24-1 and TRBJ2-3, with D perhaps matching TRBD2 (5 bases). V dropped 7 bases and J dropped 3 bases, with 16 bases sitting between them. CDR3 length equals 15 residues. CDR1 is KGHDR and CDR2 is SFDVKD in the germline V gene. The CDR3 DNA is TGTGCCACCAGCCCTTATCCTAGCCAGACAGATACGCAGTATTTT. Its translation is CATSPYPSQTDTQYF.

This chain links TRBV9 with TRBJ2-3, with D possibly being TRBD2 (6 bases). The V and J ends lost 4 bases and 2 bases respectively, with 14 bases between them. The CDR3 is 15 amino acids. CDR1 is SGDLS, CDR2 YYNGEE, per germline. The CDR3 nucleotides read TGTGCCAGCAGCAGGGACTGGGCTAACACAGATACGCAGTATTTT. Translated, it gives CASSRDWANTDTQYF.

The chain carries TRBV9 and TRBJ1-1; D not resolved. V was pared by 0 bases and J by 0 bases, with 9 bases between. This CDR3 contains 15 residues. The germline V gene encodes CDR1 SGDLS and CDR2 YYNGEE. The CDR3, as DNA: TGTGCCAGCAGCGTAGGAGCCGAGATGAACACTGAAGCTTTCTTT. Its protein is CASSVGAEMNTEAFF.

CDR3 protein: CASSLMQGGRTEAFF. CDR3 coding DNA: TGTGCCAGCAGCTTGATGCAGGGAGGTAGGACTGAAGCTTTCTTT. This sequence joins TRBV5-4 and TRBJ1-1; tentatively, D is TRBD1 (5 bases). Germline V gene data show CDR1 as SGHNT and CDR2 as YYREEE (reference sequence). This CDR3 contains 15 residues. V gave up 1 base and J gave up 5 bases, with 15 bases separating them.